This T cell receptor beta chain comes out of a study of CD8+ T cells in alopecia areata. Study-wide context: The duration of tofacitinib was 6 to 18 months, with 6 months off drug afterward. Disease severity was quantified as SALT score of affected scalp area.

Germline V lookup: CDR1 MRHNA, CDR2 SNTAGT. V was cut by 0 bases and J by 3 bases, with 8 bases left in between. The CDR3 is 15 residues long. Study-level findings and limits: Many of the expanded lesional clones endured in scalp and blood while on tofacitinib.

Relative to its sample, this clone is medium-sized. The antigen remains undetermined. Treatment: oral pan-JAK inhibitor, 5-10 mg twice daily. The investigators collected lesional scalp punch biopsies and peripheral blood from alopecia areata patients. Following RNA extraction, reverse transcription yielded cDNA that acted as the sequencing template. Repertoires were generated with immunoSEQ multiplex PCR, while TCRdb's copy carries only in-frame clones and drops some. The sample has about 76,000 clones, 66% seen once. Sequencing was performed on CD8+ T cells sorted from blood, taken at week 24, from a patient treated with tofacitinib. The chain couples TRBV6-4 to TRBJ2-2; D could derive from TRBD1 or TRBD2 (5 bases each). The TCR originated in a human donor with alopecia areata. CDR3 loop: CASSDSEGHTGELFF. CDR3 DNA: TGTGCCAGCAGTGACTCTGAGGGACACACCGGGGAGCTGTTTTTT.